This entry features one T cell receptor (beta chain) sequence. Participants' reported clinical history set cohort assignment. Shortly before study entry, within 2 weeks, exposed participants had met a COVID-19 case. In the authors' workflow: It was from reference gene primer amplification that nucleated cell counts were estimated. TCRdb's table, derived via immunoSEQ multiplex PCR, lists solely in-frame clones and lacks some. Clone size and V and J calls were adopted from that table, with D and trimming inferred from the DNA. The sample records about 150,000 clones, approximately 90% being singletons. The data are from a study of blood T cell repertoires in COVID-19. Study details: Collection of acute and convalescent COVID-19 samples took place in the United States, Italy and Spain.

There are 17 residues in the CDR3. Germline V gene lookup returns CDR1 MDHEN and CDR2 SYDVKM. V lost 1 base to trimming and J lost 0 bases, with 13 bases between them. The TCR comes from a woman aged 40 to 55 who had been exposed to COVID-19. Material: PBMCs or T cells enriched from blood (not recorded which). The genes are TRBV28 and TRBJ1-3, with D unresolved. CDR3 nucleotide sequence: TGTGCCAGCAGTTTATATCGGGGAGGTACCTCTGGAAACACCATATATTTT. Translating gives CASSLYRGGTSGNTIYF.